Below, 24 T cell receptor beta chains from the same sample are listed, as sequenced in a study of PD-1 blockade in classical Hodgkin lymphoma. Time point indicated: newly diagnosed, previously untreated cHL patient sample. Isolated CD8+ T cells were derived from thawed PBMCs through magnetic negative selection. Generated by immunoSEQ multiplex PCR, the TCRdb table keeps only in-frame clones and is missing some. This table holds around 10,000 clones, approximately 84% found once. Sequenced input: CD8+ T cells from blood. The origin of the receptors is a human donor with classical Hodgkin lymphoma.

The J gene is TRBJ2-7, the V gene TRBV5-4; TRBD2 matches 8 bases. Germline V gene data show CDR1 as SGHNT and CDR2 as YYREEE (reference sequence). V trimming: 2 bases; J trimming: 1 base; junction bases outside the gene matches: 8. The CDR3 is 16 residues long. CDR3 protein: CASSFSGARGSYEQYF. CDR3 nucleotide sequence: TGTGCCAGCAGCTTTAGCGGGGCACGGGGATCCTACGAGCAGTACTTC.

This sequence joins TRBV6-6 and TRBJ1-1; perhaps TRBD1 as D (5 bases). In germline, CDR1 is MNHNY, CDR2 SVGAGI (reference sequence). The CDR3 runs to 16 residues. Trimming took off 2 bases at V and 3 bases at J, with 16 bases between the two ends. The CDR3, as DNA: TGTGCCAGCAGTTACAAACCCGGGGGATGGGACACTGAAGCTTTCTTT. It translates to CASSYKPGGWDTEAFF.

The rearrangement joins TRBV6-5 to TRBJ1-1; D remains ambiguous. Trimming left V 1 base short and J 1 base short, with 4 bases between. Germline-derived CDR1 and CDR2 are MNHEY and SVGAGI. CDR3 length equals 13 residues. This CDR3 reads CASSYLGNTEAFF. Here the CDR3 DNA reads TGTGCCAGCAGTTACTTAGGGAACACTGAAGCTTTCTTT.

The CDR3 protein is CASSLPLANSEQFF. CDR3 DNA sequence: TGCGCCAGCAGCTTGCCTCTAGCGAACAGTGAGCAGTTCTTC. The V call is TRBV5-1, the J call TRBJ2-1; TRBD2 is a possible D gene (6 bases). CDR1 and CDR2 from the germline V gene are SGHRS and YFSETQ. The CDR3 is 14 amino acids. V shed 1 base and J shed 9 bases, with 14 bases lying between them. The full variable domain, its missing parts supplied by reference TRBV5-1 and TRBJ2-1, is KAGVTQTPRYLIKTRGQQVTLSCSPISGHRSVSWYQQTPGQGLQFLFEYFSETQRNKGNFPGRFSGRQFSNSRSEMNVSTLELGDSALYLCASSLPLANSEQFFGPGTRLTVL.

The chain links TRBV9 to TRBJ2-5; 11 nucleotides agree with TRBD2. The V gene's germline CDR1 is SGDLS and CDR2 YYNGEE. Losses at the gene ends were 0 bases for V and 5 bases for J; bases not matched to a gene: 6. CDR3 size: 16 residues. The CDR3 sequence is CASSVELAGGSETQYF. In nucleotides, the CDR3 is TGTGCCAGCAGCGTAGAGTTAGCGGGGGGGTCTGAGACCCAGTACTTC.

The rearrangement links TRBV4-3 to TRBJ2-7; TRBD1 might be the D (6 bases). This CDR3 has 14 residues. Trimming removed 3 bases from V and 5 bases from J, with 14 bases in between. Germline V gene data show CDR1 as LGHNA and CDR2 as YSLEER. The CDR3 is CASSQGTGINEQYF. CDR3 DNA sequence: TGCGCCAGCAGCCAGGGCACAGGGATCAACGAGCAGTACTTC.

The chain uses TRBV28 and TRBJ1-1; 8 bases align to TRBD1. The ends lost 2 bases at V and 11 bases at J; junction bases unmatched: 7. Germline V gene lookup returns CDR1 MDHEN and CDR2 SYDVKM. CDR3 length equals 13 residues. The CDR3 nucleotides are TGTGCCAGCAGTTTAAGCAGGGGGCAAAGCGCTTTCTTT. The encoded protein is CASSLSRGQSAFF.

This sequence joins TRBV6-1 and TRBJ1-3, with 8 positions matching TRBD1. Trimming took 1 base from V and 4 from J; bases not matched to a gene: 3. The CDR3 covers 15 residues. In germline, CDR1 is MNHNS, CDR2 SASEGT. For the CDR3, the DNA is TGTGCCAGCAGTGAAGAAACAGGGGGGGGAAACACCATATATTTT. It is translated as CASSEETGGGNTIYF.

The V call is TRBV9, the J call TRBJ2-5; D perhaps matches TRBD2 (6 bases). CDR1 and CDR2 (germline): SGDLS, YYNGEE. This CDR3 region has 13 residues. Deletions cut 3 bases from V and 4 bases from J, with 10 bases between. The CDR3 here is CASSERLGETQYF. In DNA, the CDR3 is TGTGCCAGCAGCGAACGACTAGGAGAGACCCAGTACTTC.

Relative to its sample, this clone is large (0.1 to 1%). The V and J genes are TRBV10-2 and TRBJ2-1, with 8 bases fitting TRBD1. The CDR3 has 15 residues. Germline CDR1 reads WSHSY; CDR2 reads SAAADI. V shed 4 bases and J 9 bases; nucleotides not matched to a gene: 11. The CDR3 loop is CASSGYPTGVSEQFF. The CDR3 coding sequence is TGCGCCAGCAGTGGGTACCCGACAGGGGTTAGTGAGCAGTTCTTC.

The rearrangement uses TRBV19 and TRBJ1-6; D not resolved. The V end was cut by 1 base, the J end by 3 bases, with 10 bases between. Germline V gene lookup returns CDR1 LNHDA and CDR2 SQIVND (reference sequence). CDR3 length equals 16 residues. In DNA, the CDR3 is TGTGCCAGTAGTATAGTAGGGCTGAACTATAATTCACCCCTCCACTTT. Protein product: CASSIVGLNYNSPLHF.

The V call is TRBV25-1, the J call TRBJ2-1; TRBD2 agrees at 13 bases. CDR1 and CDR2 (germline): MGHDK, SYGVNS. V was clipped by 6 bases and J by 10 bases; unmatched bases: 6. The CDR3 contains 14 residues. The CDR3 bases are TGTGCCAGCAGGATGTGGACTAGCGGGGGCGAGCAGTTCTTC. Translating it yields CASRMWTSGGEQFF.

The chain employs TRBV19 and TRBJ1-2; possibly TRBD1 for D (6 bases). Germline CDR1 reads LNHDA; CDR2 reads SQIVND (reference sequence). V lost 3 bases, J lost 5 bases, and 13 bases lay in between. The CDR3 is 14 amino acids. The CDR3 DNA is TGTGCCAGTAGTATCATCGGGACAACTTATGGCTACACCTTC. Translating gives CASSIIGTTYGYTF.

The V call is TRBV4-1, the J call TRBJ1-5, with D possibly matching TRBD1 (5 bases). The ends were cut back, 3 bases at V and 0 bases at J, with 12 bases in the middle. The CDR3 has 16 amino acids. The germline CDR1 and CDR2 sequences are MGHRA and YSYEKL. The CDR3 DNA is TGCGCCAGCAGCCAGGGGGGACGGAATAGCAATCAGCCCCAGCATTTT. Translated: CASSQGGRNSNQPQHF.

The chain uses TRBV7-9 and TRBJ2-5; 10 nucleotides agree with TRBD2. V shed 2 bases, J shed 2 bases, and the junction held 5 bases outside the gene matches. CDR3 size: 16 residues. Germline V gene data show CDR1 as SEHNR and CDR2 as FQNEAQ (reference sequence). CDR3 sequence (DNA): TGTGCCAGCAGCTTACCGGCTAGCGGGGGTCAAGAGACCCAGTACTTC. Translating gives CASSLPASGGQETQYF.

The rearrangement uses TRBV2 and TRBJ1-1; D ambiguous. Looked up from germline, CDR1 is SNHLY and CDR2 is FYNNEI. This CDR3 comprises 11 residues. V lost 4 bases, J lost 5 bases, and 5 bases lay in between. The CDR3 spells CASSVRTEAFF. DNA for the CDR3: TGTGCCAGCAGTGTGAGAACTGAAGCTTTCTTT.

The chain combines TRBV27 with TRBJ1-5; 8 nucleotides line up with TRBD1. Germline-derived CDR1 and CDR2 are MNHEY and SMNVEV (reference sequence). V trimming: 6 bases; J trimming: 3 bases; junction bases outside the gene matches: 10. The CDR3 totals 16 residues. The DNA for the CDR3 is TGTGCCAGCAGACCCCTCGCAGGGGGCCTCAATCAGCCCCAGCATTTT. It encodes CASRPLAGGLNQPQHF.

The CDR3 sequence: CAISVGTALGEQYF. The CDR3 DNA reads TGTGCCATCAGTGTGGGGACAGCCCTCGGCGAGCAGTACTTC. This chain links TRBV10-3 with TRBJ2-7; 7 bases align to TRBD1. The CDR3 totals 14 residues. The V gene's germline CDR1 is ENHRY and CDR2 SYGVKD. J was trimmed by 6 bases and V by 4 bases; bases with no gene match: 9.

V gene TRBV6-5 combines with J gene TRBJ2-7; the D gene is possibly TRBD1 (6 bases). V was pared by 5 bases and J by 6 bases, with 11 bases between. In germline, CDR1 is MNHEY, CDR2 SVGAGI. The CDR3 extends over 12 amino acids. CDR3 sequence (DNA): TGTGCCAGCAGTACAACAGGGAGCGAGCAGTACTTC. Protein product: CASSTTGSEQYF.

The chain combines TRBV5-6 with TRBJ2-5; 10 bases match TRBD2. Germline V gene lookup returns CDR1 SGHDT and CDR2 YYEEEE. After removal of 5 bases from V and 3 bases from J, the junction contained 7 bases not matched to a gene. This CDR3 contains 15 residues. CDR3 protein: CASSLAGGLKETQYF. CDR3 in DNA: TGTGCCAGCAGTTTAGCGGGGGGCCTCAAAGAGACCCAGTACTTC.

The gene calls are TRBV19 and TRBJ1-2; D gene ambiguous. CDR1 and CDR2 (germline): LNHDA, SQIVND (reference sequence). V lost 7 bases to trimming and J lost 5 bases, with 23 bases between them. The CDR3 extends over 16 amino acids. The CDR3 region is CASTLSGSPAGYGYTF. The DNA of the CDR3 is TGTGCCAGTACCCTGTCCGGCAGCCCCGCCGGGTATGGCTACACCTTC.

V gene TRBV2 combines with J gene TRBJ2-2, with TRBD1 as a possible D gene (7 bases). Germline V lookup: CDR1 SNHLY, CDR2 FYNNEI. CDR3 size: 14 residues. Trimming shortened V by 4 bases and J by 5 bases, and 11 bases separated the two germline ends. CDR3 coding DNA: TGTGCCAGCAGTGGACAGGGAGGAACCGGGGAGCTGTTTTTT. Its translation is CASSGQGGTGELFF.

This rearrangement joins TRBV4-2 to TRBJ2-5; D unresolved. The DNA end lines up better with TRBJ2-7; the J call may be wrong. The CDR3 sequence is 15 residues long. The germline CDR1 and CDR2 sequences are LGHNA and YNFKEQ. Here the CDR3 DNA reads TGTGCCAGCAGCCAAGCAGTGGCAGGCTCCTACGAGCAGTACTTC. Amino acids: CASSQAVAGSYEQYF.

The chain uses TRBV27 and TRBJ1-2; 11 bases are shared with TRBD1. The CDR3 runs 14 residues. V gave up 2 bases and J gave up 8 bases; unmatched junction bases: 4. Germline V gene lookup returns CDR1 MNHEY and CDR2 SMNVEV (reference sequence). CDR3 sequence reads: CASSLGQGAWGYTF. The CDR3 DNA follows: TGTGCCAGCAGTTTAGGACAGGGGGCGTGGGGCTACACCTTC.